Each of the 15 T cell receptor beta chains below was sequenced from the same sample in a study of early T cells in non-severe SARS-CoV-2 infection. TCRdb recomputed calls from the 5' RACE reads with MiXCR, one row per CDR3 protein. The profile shows approximately 39,000 distinct CDR3 sequences, under 8% of them singletons. The sample here was whole blood, taken at baseline. The receptors stem from an adult who was a healthcare worker with PCR-confirmed SARS-CoV-2 infection or an uninfected control (not recorded which).

This clonotype appeared a few times. The chain joins TRBV6-5 to TRBJ2-1, with 8 bases that match TRBD2. The CDR3 is 17 residues long. V lost 0 bases to trimming and J lost 4 bases; unmatched junction nucleotides: 8. Germline CDR1 is MNHEY and CDR2 is SVGAGI. The CDR3: CASSYSSGGTRYNEQFF. CDR3 nucleotides: TGTGCCAGCAGTTACTCGAGTGGAGGGACTAGGTACAATGAGCAGTTCTTC.

The J gene is TRBJ2-7, the V gene TRBV28; no clear D gene. Germline CDR1 MDHEN, CDR2 SYDVKM. The CDR3 has 12 amino acids. Trimming removed 2 bases at V and 3 bases at J, with 5 bases between. The CDR3 coding sequence is TGTGCCAGCAGTTTAATGGGCTACGAGCAGTACTTC. Its protein product is CASSLMGYEQYF.

This clonotype came up many times. The chain uses TRBV7-2 and TRBJ1-2; TRBD1 agrees at 8 bases. The CDR3 loop spans 14 amino acids. The J segment lost 6 bases and the V segment lost 6 bases, leaving 9 bases of the junction unmatched. The germline gives CDR1 SGHTA, CDR2 FQGNSA. DNA of the CDR3: TGTGCCAGCAGACCCTCAGGGGGCGCTGATGGCTACACCTTC. This translates into CASRPSGGADGYTF.

CDR3 in amino acids: CASSPREGLAGSNEQFF. The CDR3 bases are TGTGCCAGCAGTCCAAGGGAGGGACTAGCGGGATCCAATGAGCAGTTCTTC. The chain is built from TRBV6-2 or TRBV6-3 and TRBJ2-1; 13 bases are a match to TRBD2. The CDR3 is made up of 17 amino acids. The V gene end was trimmed by 5 bases and the J gene end by 6 bases; junction bases not matched to a gene: 10. Germline lookup yields CDR1 MNHEY and CDR2 SVGEGT.

The chain links TRBV27 to TRBJ1-5; 8 positions match TRBD1. The V segment lost 5 bases and the J segment 6 bases; nucleotides outside the gene matches: 6. This CDR3 comprises 14 residues. Germline CDR1 is MNHEY and CDR2 is SMNVEV (reference sequence). Here the CDR3 DNA reads TGTGCCAGCAGTACAGGACAGGGAACTCAGCCCCAGCATTTT. This translates into CASSTGQGTQPQHF.

This chain uses TRBV14 with TRBJ1-4; 8 bases are a match to TRBD1. Looked up from germline, CDR1 is SGHDN and CDR2 is FVKESK. The trim removed 4 bases at V and 6 bases at J, leaving 7 bases unmatched. The CDR3 length is 15 residues. Here the CDR3 reads CASSLLDRADEKLFF. CDR3 in DNA: TGTGCCAGCAGCCTTTTGGACAGGGCGGATGAAAAACTGTTTTTT.

V and J are TRBV5-1 and TRBJ2-2; no definite D call. V was trimmed by 4 bases and J by 8 bases, leaving 15 bases between them. Germline values: CDR1 SGHRS, CDR2 YFSETQ. This CDR3 is 14 amino acids long. CDR3 DNA sequence: TGCGCCAGCAGCAGGTCGAGCGTATCGGGGGAGCTGTTTTTT. Amino acid sequence: CASSRSSVSGELFF.

This clonotype was recorded a few times. This chain uses TRBV19 with TRBJ2-7; TRBD1 might be the D (6 bases). The CDR3 length is 14 residues. Germline V gene sequence: CDR1 LNHDA, CDR2 SQIVND (reference sequence). V lost 6 bases and J 2 bases, leaving 14 bases between the germline ends. This CDR3 reads CASRSRRTAYEQYF. The CDR3 bases are TGTGCCAGTAGATCGAGGAGGACAGCCTACGAGCAGTACTTC.

This clonotype was recorded many times. This rearrangement joins TRBV5-1 to TRBJ2-3; D uncertain. V was cut by 3 bases and J by 0 bases, with 5 bases left in between. Germline-derived CDR1 and CDR2 are SGHRS and YFSETQ. This CDR3 has 13 residues. CDR3 DNA: TGCGCCAGCAGCTGGAAGAGCACAGATACGCAGTATTTT. As protein: CASSWKSTDTQYF.

The V gene is TRBV9, the J gene TRBJ2-1, with a weak D call TRBD2 (6 bases). V was cut by 2 bases and J by 0 bases, with 12 bases left in between. Germline V gene sequence: CDR1 SGDLS, CDR2 YYNGEE. The CDR3 sequence is 16 residues long. CDR3 nucleotides: TGTGCCAGCAGCGTTGGCGGGGCGTCCTCCTACAATGAGCAGTTCTTC. Translated, it gives CASSVGGASSYNEQFF.

This chain joins TRBV7-6 and TRBJ2-6, with a weak D call TRBD1 (6 bases). There are 15 residues in the CDR3. With 5 bases removed from V and 2 bases from J, the gap between germline ends came to 10 bases. Germline CDR1 reads SGHVS; CDR2 reads FNYEAQ. The CDR3 loop is CASSLRGAGANVLTF. The CDR3 coding sequence is TGTGCCAGCAGCCTCAGGGGTGCTGGGGCCAACGTCCTGACTTTC.

This chain joins TRBV6-2 or TRBV6-3 and TRBJ2-3; TRBD2 matches 10 bases. V gave up 5 bases and J gave up 4 bases; unmatched junction bases: 12. Germline V gene lookup returns CDR1 MNHEY and CDR2 SVGEGT. The length of the CDR3 is 17 residues. This CDR3 reads CASSTFYSGRVSDTQYF. Here the CDR3 DNA reads TGTGCCAGCAGTACCTTCTACAGCGGGAGGGTGTCAGATACGCAGTATTTT.

The chain couples TRBV2 to TRBJ2-5, with 10 nucleotides matching TRBD2. This CDR3 contains 15 residues. V lost 3 bases and J lost 4; bases outside the gene matches: 5. The germline V gene has CDR1 SNHLY and CDR2 FYNNEI. Here the CDR3 DNA reads TGTGCCAGCAGTGAGGGAGCGGGAGGGTCAGAGACCCAGTACTTC. The encoded protein is CASSEGAGGSETQYF.

The table lists this clonotype with many counts. The rearrangement links TRBV11-2 to TRBJ1-2; the match to TRBD1 covers 7 bases. V was clipped by 4 bases and J by 8 bases; unmatched bases: 7. CDR1 and CDR2 (germline): SGHAT, FQNNGV. This CDR3 has 13 residues. As DNA, the CDR3 is TGTGCCAGCAGCTCCGGGACAGAAGACGGCTACACCTTC. Protein sequence: CASSSGTEDGYTF.

As for this clonotype: One end of the junction fails to match germline, which may point to a read error. This chain links TRBV3-1 with TRBJ1-1; TRBD1 is a possible D gene (5 bases). The CDR3 loop spans 13 amino acids. CDR1 and CDR2 from the germline V gene are LGHDT and YNNKEL (reference sequence). The CDR3 region is CASSQAGGRGKPF. DNA of the CDR3: TGTGCCAGCAGCCAAGCGGGGGGGAGGGGAAAACCCTTT.